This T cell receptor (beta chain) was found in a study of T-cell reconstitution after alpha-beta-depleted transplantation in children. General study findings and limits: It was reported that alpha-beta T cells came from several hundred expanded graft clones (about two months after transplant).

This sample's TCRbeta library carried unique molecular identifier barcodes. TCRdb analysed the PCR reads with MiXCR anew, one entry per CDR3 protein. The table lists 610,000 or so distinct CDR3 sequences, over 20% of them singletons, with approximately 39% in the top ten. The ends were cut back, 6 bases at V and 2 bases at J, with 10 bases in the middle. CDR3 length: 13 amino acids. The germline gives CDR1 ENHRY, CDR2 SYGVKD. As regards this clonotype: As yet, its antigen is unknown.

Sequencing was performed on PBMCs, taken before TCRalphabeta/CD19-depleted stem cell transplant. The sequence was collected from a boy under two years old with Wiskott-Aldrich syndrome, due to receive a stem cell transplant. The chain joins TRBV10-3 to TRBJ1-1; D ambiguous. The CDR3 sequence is CAIRRTANTEAFF. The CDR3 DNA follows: TGTGCCATCAGGCGAACAGCCAACACTGAAGCTTTCTTT.